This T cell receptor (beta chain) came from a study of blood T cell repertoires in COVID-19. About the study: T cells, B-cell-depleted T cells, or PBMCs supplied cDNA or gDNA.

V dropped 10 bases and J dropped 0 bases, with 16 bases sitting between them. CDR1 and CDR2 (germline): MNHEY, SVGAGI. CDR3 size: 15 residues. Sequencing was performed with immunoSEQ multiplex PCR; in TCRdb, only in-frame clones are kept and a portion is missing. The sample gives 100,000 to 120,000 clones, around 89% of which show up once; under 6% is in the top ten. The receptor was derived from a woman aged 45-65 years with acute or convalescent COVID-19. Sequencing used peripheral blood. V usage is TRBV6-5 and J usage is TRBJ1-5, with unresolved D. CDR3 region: CATQVEPGSNQPQHF. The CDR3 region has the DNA TGTGCCACTCAAGTCGAGCCTGGTAGCAATCAGCCCCAGCATTTT.